This T cell receptor beta chain was sequenced during a study of response to subunit inactivated influenza vaccine. Overall study results and limits: The authors put forward the suggestion that each seasonal influenza vaccination may bring in only a limited number of new T cells.

Regarding this clonotype: Its antigen is as yet unknown.

From the RT-PCR reads, TCRdb called clonotypes with MiXCR, one entry per CDR3 protein. The sample has about 800,000 distinct CDR3 sequences, 21% seen once. CDR1 is SQVTM, CDR2 ANQGSEA, per germline. CDR3 length: 13 amino acids. V gave up 5 bases and J gave up 2 bases, with 11 bases separating them. The sequencing here drew on PBMCs from blood, taken around 5 days after vaccination. The chain links TRBV29-1 to TRBJ2-3; D remains ambiguous. This TCR was sampled from a man aged 45-65 years who received an inactivated influenza vaccine. The CDR3 loop is CSVRPDNTDTQYF. CDR3 sequence (DNA): TGCAGCGTTCGTCCGGATAACACAGATACGCAGTATTTT.